Shown below are 24 T cell receptor beta chains from a single sample sequenced in a study of human thymus T cells. Corrective cardiac surgery supplied the resected thymus tissue. Some clones are missing from TCRdb's copy, which holds only in-frame ones; the method was immunoSEQ multiplex PCR. The repertoire consists of 75,000 to 90,000 clones, with 90% to 98% occurring once and the leading ten covering 0.031%. The sample comprised thymus tissue. The receptors originated from a boy under two years old with a congenital heart defect but otherwise immunologically healthy.

This sequence joins TRBV25-1 and TRBJ2-3; D is ambiguous. V lost 5 bases and J lost 1, with 13 bases in between. The CDR3 extends over 15 amino acids. CDR1 is MGHDK, CDR2 SYGVNS, per germline. The CDR3 region has the DNA TGTGCCAGCAGTCGCGGAATTGGCCGCACAGATACGCAGTATTTT. Its protein product is CASSRGIGRTDTQYF.

The rearrangement joins TRBV2 to TRBJ2-3; a weak D match, TRBD1 (6 bases). V gave up 7 bases and J gave up 2 bases, with 25 bases separating them. This CDR3 region has 18 residues. Germline-derived CDR1 and CDR2 are SNHLY and FYNNEI. For the CDR3, the DNA is TGTGCCAGCACCAAAACGACCCCAGGGGTTCTTCCCACAGATACGCAGTATTTT. It translates to CASTKTTPGVLPTDTQYF.

The chain combines TRBV15 with TRBJ2-2; D may be TRBD1 (6 bases). The CDR3 covers 16 residues. The ends were cut back, 6 bases at V and 1 base at J, with 15 bases in the middle. Germline loops: CDR1 LNHNV, CDR2 YYDKDF (reference sequence). The CDR3: CATSFGGTGNTGELFF. The CDR3, as DNA: TGTGCCACCAGTTTTGGGGGCACAGGGAACACCGGGGAGCTGTTTTTT.

This clone was observed a single time. This sequence joins TRBV6-5 and TRBJ2-7; weak D call: TRBD1 (6 bases). CDR1 and CDR2 from the germline V gene are MNHEY and SVGAGI. The CDR3 is 16 amino acids. Trimming took 0 bases from V and 3 from J, leaving 15 bases between them. Here the CDR3 reads CASSYSAGARVYEQYF. DNA for the CDR3: TGTGCCAGCAGTTACTCGGCAGGGGCTAGGGTCTACGAGCAGTACTTC.

V and J are TRBV27 and TRBJ2-2, with TRBD2 matching over 12 bases. The germline V gene has CDR1 MNHEY and CDR2 SMNVEV (reference sequence). The CDR3 covers 18 residues. Trimming at V came to 2 bases and at J to 3 bases, leaving 7 bases not matched to a gene. This chain's CDR3 is CASSLVSGTSGYTGELFF. The CDR3 DNA is TGTGCCAGCAGTTTAGTTTCAGGGACTAGCGGGTACACCGGGGAGCTGTTTTTT.

The V and J genes are TRBV27 and TRBJ2-2; perhaps TRBD2 as D (5 bases). The CDR3 has 13 amino acids. Deletions cut 9 bases from V and 6 bases from J, with 14 bases between. The V gene's germline CDR1 is MNHEY and CDR2 SMNVEV (reference sequence). The CDR3: CASGLLRAGELFF. In DNA, the CDR3 is TGTGCCAGTGGATTATTGAGGGCCGGGGAGCTGTTTTTT.

The chain has TRBV25-1 and TRBJ1-6, with 8 nucleotides matching TRBD1. This CDR3 is 16 amino acids long. V was pared by 8 bases and J by 0 bases, with 6 bases of the junction left unmatched. Per germline, CDR1 MGHDK and CDR2 SYGVNS. DNA of the CDR3: TGTGCCAGCCGGGGACAGGCGAGCTCCTATAATTCACCCCTCCACTTT. Protein product: CASRGQASSYNSPLHF.

CDR3 nucleotide sequence: TGTGCCAGCAGCGCCGCCGGGACAGACCACTACGAGCAGTACTTC. Protein: CASSAAGTDHYEQYF. The chain combines TRBV9 with TRBJ2-7; 7 nucleotides align to TRBD1. The CDR3 contains 15 residues. CDR1 and CDR2 from the germline V gene are SGDLS and YYNGEE. J was trimmed by 3 bases and V by 3 bases; bases with no gene match: 9. Drawing the rest from reference TRBV9 and TRBJ2-7, the complete variable domain is DSGVTQTPKHLITATGQRVTLRCSPRSGDLSVYWYQQSLDQGLQFLIQYYNGEERAKGNILERFSAQQFPDLHSELNLSSLELGDSALYFCASSAAGTDHYEQYFGPGTRLTVT.

The V and J genes are TRBV4-1 and TRBJ2-2; the D gene is possibly TRBD1 (5 bases). Germline V gene lookup returns CDR1 MGHRA and CDR2 YSYEKL. V was cut by 0 bases and J by 6 bases, with 8 bases left in between. This CDR3 contains 14 residues. CDR3 coding DNA: TGCGCCAGCAGCCAAGATCTCAGGGCCGGGGAGCTGTTTTTT. This sequence encodes CASSQDLRAGELFF.

V and J are TRBV28 and TRBJ1-1; a weak D match, TRBD1 (6 bases). Germline loops: CDR1 MDHEN, CDR2 SYDVKM. The CDR3 spans 15 residues. The ends were cut back, 6 bases at V and 2 bases at J, with 16 bases in the middle. Here the CDR3 reads CASSRRGALNTEAFF. CDR3 DNA sequence: TGTGCCAGCAGCCGGAGGGGGGCTCTAAACACTGAAGCTTTCTTT.

In DNA, the CDR3 is TGCGCCAGCCTCAAAGCGGGGGATGAGCAGTTCTTC. Residues: CASLKAGDEQFF. This rearrangement joins TRBV10-1 to TRBJ2-1; 8 bases align to TRBD2. The germline gives CDR1 WNHNN, CDR2 SYGVQD (reference sequence). Losses at the gene ends were 8 bases for V and 8 bases for J; bases not matched to a gene: 5. This CDR3 comprises 12 residues.

V and J are TRBV21-1 and TRBJ2-7. TRBV21-1 counts as a pseudogene. The CDR3 runs 15 residues. The CDR3 spells CASSAPVPPNYEQYF. The CDR3 nucleotides read TGTGCCAGCAGCGCTCCTGTTCCCCCCAACTACGAGCAGTACTTC.

This chain uses TRBV25-1 with TRBJ1-2; 9 bases match TRBD1. The CDR3 is 15 amino acids. The J segment lost 8 bases and the V segment lost 1 base, leaving 8 bases of the junction unmatched. CDR1 is MGHDK, CDR2 SYGVNS, per germline. Here the CDR3 reads CASSEFDRGAGGYTF. For the CDR3, the DNA is TGTGCCAGCAGTGAATTTGACAGGGGGGCGGGCGGCTACACCTTC.

V usage is TRBV5-1 and J usage is TRBJ2-3; D ambiguous. CDR1 is SGHRS and CDR2 is YFSETQ in the germline V gene. This CDR3 comprises 17 residues. V was pared by 4 bases and J by 2 bases, with 20 bases between. CDR3 nucleotides: TGCGCCAGCAGCATTGGGGTTGGCAGAGCACACACAGATACGCAGTATTTT. Translating it yields CASSIGVGRAHTDTQYF.

The rearrangement links TRBV27 to TRBJ1-1, with D possibly being TRBD1 (6 bases). Germline loops: CDR1 MNHEY, CDR2 SMNVEV (reference sequence). The CDR3 has 13 residues. V was pared by 7 bases and J by 7 bases, with 16 bases between. The CDR3 spells CASKGRGVGEAFF. CDR3 coding DNA: TGTGCCAGCAAAGGCAGGGGAGTTGGTGAAGCTTTCTTT.

The chain combines TRBV27 with TRBJ2-5; a weak D match, TRBD2 (6 bases). The CDR3 length is 11 residues. Germline V gene data show CDR1 as MNHEY and CDR2 as SMNVEV (reference sequence). With 4 bases removed from V and 10 bases from J, the gap between germline ends came to 10 bases. The CDR3: CASSWGEDQYF. The CDR3 coding sequence is TGTGCCAGCAGTTGGGGGGAGGACCAGTACTTC.

The rearrangement links TRBV28 to TRBJ2-2; D is uncertain. The length of the CDR3 is 15 residues. V shed 2 bases and J shed 4 bases, with 11 bases lying between them. Germline CDR1 and CDR2: MDHEN and SYDVKM. The CDR3 reads CASSLEGRGTGELFF. The CDR3 region has the DNA TGTGCCAGCAGTTTAGAAGGGCGCGGCACCGGGGAGCTGTTTTTT.

The rearrangement uses TRBV9 and TRBJ1-1, with unresolved D. The V gene lost 0 bases and the J gene lost 0 bases, with 12 bases spanning the gap. Germline CDR1 and CDR2: SGDLS and YYNGEE. The CDR3 loop spans 16 amino acids. The CDR3 DNA follows: TGTGCCAGCAGCGTAGTCACCCCTCAAGTGAACACTGAAGCTTTCTTT. Translated, it gives CASSVVTPQVNTEAFF.

The genes are TRBV18 and TRBJ1-2, with 9 bases matching TRBD1. Germline V gives CDR1 KGHSH, CDR2 LQKENI. The CDR3 is 17 residues long. The ends lost 3 bases at V and 8 bases at J; junction bases unmatched: 16. DNA of the CDR3: TGTGCCAGCTCACCCATAAAACAAGACAGGGGGAAGGTCGGCTACACCTTC. Residues: CASSPIKQDRGKVGYTF.

The rearrangement joins TRBV5-1 to TRBJ1-2; D uncertain. The V end was cut by 0 bases, the J end by 6 bases, with 12 bases between. The germline V gene encodes CDR1 SGHRS and CDR2 YFSETQ. This CDR3 is built from 14 residues. CDR3 DNA sequence: TGCGCCAGCAGCTTGGTCGCTGGGATGCATGGCTACACCTTC. As protein: CASSLVAGMHGYTF.

The gene calls are TRBV19 and TRBJ1-1; D is undetermined. Germline V lookup: CDR1 LNHDA, CDR2 SQIVND (reference sequence). Trimming removed 1 base from V and 3 bases from J, with 9 bases in between. The CDR3 runs to 14 residues. The CDR3 protein is CASSIVSTDTEAFF. CDR3 sequence (DNA): TGTGCCAGTAGTATAGTTAGCACAGACACTGAAGCTTTCTTT.

The genes are TRBV27 and TRBJ2-3; 9 bases map to TRBD1. Germline V CDR1 and CDR2: MNHEY, SMNVEV (reference sequence). V shed 4 bases, J shed 4 bases, and the junction held 6 bases outside the gene matches. The CDR3 extends over 15 amino acids. The DNA for the CDR3 is TGTGCCAGCAGTTCTACAGGGGGCCTAGCAGATACGCAGTATTTT. As protein: CASSSTGGLADTQYF.

The rearrangement uses TRBV7-9 and TRBJ2-1, with a possible D match to TRBD2 (6 bases). This CDR3 comprises 11 residues. V lost 5 bases to trimming and J lost 9 bases, with 8 bases between them. Germline CDR1 is SEHNR and CDR2 is FQNEAQ (reference sequence). CDR3 in amino acids: CASSRLGEQFF. CDR3 DNA sequence: TGTGCCAGCAGCCGACTAGGTGAGCAGTTCTTC.

This chain connects TRBV2 to TRBJ2-7; D remains ambiguous. Per germline, CDR1 SNHLY and CDR2 FYNNEI. The CDR3 runs to 14 residues. Trimming removed 4 bases at V and 6 bases at J, with 16 bases between. CDR3: CASSGAEVLLEQYF. Here the CDR3 DNA reads TGTGCCAGCAGTGGGGCGGAAGTGCTACTCGAGCAGTACTTC.